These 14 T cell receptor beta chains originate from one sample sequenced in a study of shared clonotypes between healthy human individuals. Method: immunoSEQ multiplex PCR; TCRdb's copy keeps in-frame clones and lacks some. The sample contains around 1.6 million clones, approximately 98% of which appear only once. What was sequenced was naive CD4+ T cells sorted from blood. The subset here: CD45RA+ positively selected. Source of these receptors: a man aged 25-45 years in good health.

CDR3 DNA sequence: TGCGCCAGCAGTCAACCGGGACAGAGCAATCAGCCCCAGCATTTT. Translating it yields CASSQPGQSNQPQHF. This chain connects TRBV23-1 to TRBJ1-5, with 7 bases matching TRBD1. TRBV23-1 is designated an ORF whose function remains uncertain. The CDR3 totals 15 residues. Trimming cost V 2 bases and J 1 base; bases outside gene matches: 2.

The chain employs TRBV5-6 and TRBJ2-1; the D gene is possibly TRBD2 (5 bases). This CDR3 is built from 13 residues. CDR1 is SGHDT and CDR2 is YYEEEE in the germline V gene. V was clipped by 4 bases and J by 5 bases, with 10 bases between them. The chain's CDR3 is CASSVGSHNEQFF. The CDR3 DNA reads TGTGCCAGCAGCGTGGGGAGTCACAATGAGCAGTTCTTC.

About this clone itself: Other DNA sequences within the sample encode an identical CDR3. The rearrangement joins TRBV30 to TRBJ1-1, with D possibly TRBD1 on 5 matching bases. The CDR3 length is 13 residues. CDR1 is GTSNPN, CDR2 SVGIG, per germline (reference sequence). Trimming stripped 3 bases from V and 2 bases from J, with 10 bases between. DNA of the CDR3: TGTGCCTGGAGCGTAGGGGTTAACACTGAAGCTTTCTTT. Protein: CAWSVGVNTEAFF. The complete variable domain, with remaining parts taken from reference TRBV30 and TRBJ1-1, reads SQTIHQWPATLVQPVGSPLSLECTVEGTSNPNLYWYRQAAGRGLQLLFYSVGIGQISSEVPQNLSASRPQDRQFILSSKKLLLSDSGFYLCAWSVGVNTEAFFGQGTRLTVV.

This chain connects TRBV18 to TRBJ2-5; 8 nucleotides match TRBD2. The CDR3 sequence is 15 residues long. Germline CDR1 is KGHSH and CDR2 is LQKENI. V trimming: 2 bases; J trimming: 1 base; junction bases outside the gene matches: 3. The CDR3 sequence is CASSPKRETQETQYF. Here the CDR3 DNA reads TGTGCCAGCTCACCAAAGCGGGAGACCCAAGAGACCCAGTACTTC. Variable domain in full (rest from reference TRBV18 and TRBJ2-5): NAGVMQNPRHLVRRRGQEARLRCSPMKGHSHVYWYRQLPEEGLKFMVYLQKENIIDESGMPKERFSAEFPKEGPSILRIQQVVRGDSAAYFCASSPKRETQETQYFGPGTRLLVL.

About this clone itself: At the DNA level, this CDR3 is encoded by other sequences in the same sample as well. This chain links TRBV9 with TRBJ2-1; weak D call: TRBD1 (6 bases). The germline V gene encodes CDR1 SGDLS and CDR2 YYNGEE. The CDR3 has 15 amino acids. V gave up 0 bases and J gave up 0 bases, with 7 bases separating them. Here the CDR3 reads CASSVEQGSYNEQFF. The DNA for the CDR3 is TGTGCCAGCAGCGTAGAACAGGGCTCCTACAATGAGCAGTTCTTC.

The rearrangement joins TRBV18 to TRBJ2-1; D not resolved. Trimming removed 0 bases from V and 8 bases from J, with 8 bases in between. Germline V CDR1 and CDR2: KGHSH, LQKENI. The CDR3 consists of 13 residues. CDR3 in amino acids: CASSPPTLDEQFF. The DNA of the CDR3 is TGTGCCAGCTCACCACCAACGCTGGATGAGCAGTTCTTC.

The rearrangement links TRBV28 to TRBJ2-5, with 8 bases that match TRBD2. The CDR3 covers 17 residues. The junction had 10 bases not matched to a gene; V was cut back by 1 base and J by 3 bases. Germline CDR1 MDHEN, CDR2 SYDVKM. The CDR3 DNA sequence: TGTGCCAGCAGTTTATTGCGAACTAGCGGCAACAAAGAGACCCAGTACTTC. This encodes CASSLLRTSGNKETQYF.

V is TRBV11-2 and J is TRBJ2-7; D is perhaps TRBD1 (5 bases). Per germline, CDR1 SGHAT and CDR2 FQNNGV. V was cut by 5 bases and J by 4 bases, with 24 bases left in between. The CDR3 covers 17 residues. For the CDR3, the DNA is TGTGCCAGCAGCGCCCAGGGCGTCCCGACCCCTCTATACGAGCAGTACTTC. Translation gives CASSAQGVPTPLYEQYF.

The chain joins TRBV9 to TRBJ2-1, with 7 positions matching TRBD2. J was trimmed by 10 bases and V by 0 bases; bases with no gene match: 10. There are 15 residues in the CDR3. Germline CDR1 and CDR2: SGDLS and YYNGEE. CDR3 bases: TGTGCCAGCAGCGTAGTCCCAGCGGGACCTAAGGAGCAGTTCTTC. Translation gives CASSVVPAGPKEQFF.

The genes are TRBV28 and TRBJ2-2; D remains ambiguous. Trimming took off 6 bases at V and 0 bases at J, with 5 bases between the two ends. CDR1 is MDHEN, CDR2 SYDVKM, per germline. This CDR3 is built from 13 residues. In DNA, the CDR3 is TGTGCCAGCAGGGACCCGAACACCGGGGAGCTGTTTTTT. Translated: CASRDPNTGELFF. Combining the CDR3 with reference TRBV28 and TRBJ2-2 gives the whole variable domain DVKVTQSSRYLVKRTGEKVFLECVQDMDHENMFWYRQDPGLGLRLIYFSYDVKMKEKGDIPEGYSVSREKKERFSLILESASTNQTSMYLCASRDPNTGELFFGEGSRLTVL.

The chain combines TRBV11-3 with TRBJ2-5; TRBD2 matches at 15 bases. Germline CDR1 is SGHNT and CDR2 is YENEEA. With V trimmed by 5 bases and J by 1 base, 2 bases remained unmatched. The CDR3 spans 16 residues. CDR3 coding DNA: TGTGCCAGCAGCCAGGGACTAGCGGGGGGCCAAGAGACCCAGTACTTC. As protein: CASSQGLAGGQETQYF.

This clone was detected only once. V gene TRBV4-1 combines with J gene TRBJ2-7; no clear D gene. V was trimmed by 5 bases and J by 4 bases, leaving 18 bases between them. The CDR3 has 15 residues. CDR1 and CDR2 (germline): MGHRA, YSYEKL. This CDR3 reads CASSKVSLGNYEQYF. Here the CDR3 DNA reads TGCGCCAGCAGCAAAGTCAGCCTGGGGAATTACGAGCAGTACTTC.

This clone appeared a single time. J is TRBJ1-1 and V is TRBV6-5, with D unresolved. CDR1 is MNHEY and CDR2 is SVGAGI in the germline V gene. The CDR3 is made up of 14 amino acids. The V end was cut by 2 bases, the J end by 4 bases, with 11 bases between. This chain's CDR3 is CASSYKGWGTEAFF. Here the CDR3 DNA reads TGTGCCAGCAGTTACAAGGGTTGGGGCACTGAAGCTTTCTTT.

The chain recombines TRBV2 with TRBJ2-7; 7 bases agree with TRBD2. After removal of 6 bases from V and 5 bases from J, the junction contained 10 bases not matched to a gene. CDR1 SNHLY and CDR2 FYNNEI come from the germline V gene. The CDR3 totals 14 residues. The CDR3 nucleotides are TGTGCCAGCAGAGCGGGACCCTGGCGGAACGAGCAGTACTTC. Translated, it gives CASRAGPWRNEQYF. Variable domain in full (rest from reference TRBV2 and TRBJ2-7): EPEVTQTPSHQVTQMGQEVILRCVPISNHLYFYWYRQILGQKVEFLVSFYNNEISEKSEIFDDQFSVERPDGSNFTLKIRSTKLEDSAMYFCASRAGPWRNEQYFGPGTRLTVT.